This T cell receptor beta chain was recorded in a study of OX40 agonist ivuxolimab in advanced cancers. Sequencing used immunoSEQ multiplex PCR; TCRdb keeps in-frame clones, though not all of them. The sample lists some 77,000 clones, over 80% occurring once. Patients were ineligible given autoimmune disease history or systemic immunosuppression. The material sequenced was CD4+ or CD8+ T cells sorted from blood, taken in a trial of the OX40 agonist ivuxolimab. The source is an adult with an advanced solid tumor such as melanoma, head and neck, liver or kidney cancer.

The CDR3 loop is CASSQVLASGNYNEQFF. CDR3 bases: TGTGCCAGCAGCCAAGTATTGGCTAGCGGGAACTACAATGAGCAGTTCTTC. This chain uses TRBV4-2 with TRBJ2-1; 9 nucleotides match TRBD2. In germline, CDR1 is LGHNA, CDR2 YNFKEQ. This CDR3 has 17 residues. Trimming cost V 1 base and J 3 bases; bases outside gene matches: 7.